These T cell receptor beta chains were read from a single sample in a study of T cells in Graves' hyperthyroidism and ophthalmopathy. One entry per CDR3 protein results from TCRdb running MiXCR on the multiplex PCR reads. The sample holds roughly 510,000 distinct CDR3 sequences, around 20% seen once. Material for sequencing was blood. These receptors all come from a man younger than 35 with Graves' hyperthyroidism. Each CDR3 is given with its conserved first and last residue. The D gene is left open where the match is weak. Clone size is shown for a subset of rows, as once, few, many or a class of expanded clone.

D gene,V gene,clone size,J gene,CDR3 protein,CDR3 DNA
-,TRBV7-9,many,TRBJ2-5,CASSPGLTREETQYF,TGTGCCAGCAGCCCCGGTCTGACTCGAGAAGAGACCCAGTACTTC
-,TRBV2,few,TRBJ1-1,CASRSGGYTEAFF,TGTGCCAGCCGTAGCGGAGGGTATACTGAAGCTTTCTTT
-,TRBV30,many,TRBJ2-7,CAWSGISQGTVDEQYF,TGTGCCTGGAGTGGAATAAGTCAGGGAACGGTCGACGAGCAGTACTTC
-,TRBV20-1,once,TRBJ1-5,CSARRGPGNQPQHF,TGCAGTGCTAGGAGAGGGCCTGGCAATCAGCCCCAGCATTTT
-,TRBV12-5,many,TRBJ1-5,CASAHEGQPQHF,TGTGCTAGTGCCCATGAAGGCCAGCCCCAGCATTTT
TRBD1,TRBV6-5,many,TRBJ2-7,CASSYAGTGAYEQYF,TGTGCCAGCAGTTACGCCGGGACAGGAGCATACGAGCAGTACTTC
-,TRBV28,few,TRBJ2-2,CASSTSRVTGELFF,TGTGCCAGCAGTACCTCCAGGGTGACCGGGGAGCTGTTTTTT
TRBD1,TRBV28,-,TRBJ2-7,CASSMGTGGLGEQYF,TGTGCCAGCAGTATGGGGACAGGGGGCTTGGGGGAGCAGTACTTC
TRBD2,TRBV9,few,TRBJ2-7,CASSARGAGEQYF,TGTGCCAGCAGCGCACGAGGAGCGGGAGAGCAGTACTTC
-,TRBV30,-,TRBJ2-7,CAWGQTYEQYF,TGTGCCTGGGGGCAGACCTACGAGCAGTACTTC
-,TRBV27,-,TRBJ1-2,CASSLDSHVPDGYTF,TGTGCCAGCAGTTTAGACTCCCACGTACCGGATGGCTACACCTTC
-,TRBV9,-,TRBJ2-5,CTSSVGGGDQETQYF,TGTACCAGCAGCGTAGGAGGGGGGGACCAAGAGACCCAGTACTTC
TRBD2,TRBV9,many,TRBJ2-7,CASSVTSGPYEQYF,TGTGCCAGCAGCGTTACTAGCGGACCCTACGAGCAGTACTTC
-,TRBV6-1,-,TRBJ2-7,CASSVRLFPYEQYF,TGTGCCAGCAGTGTAAGGCTCTTCCCCTACGAGCAGTACTTC
-,TRBV4-1,many,TRBJ1-1,CASRGHGGTEAFF,TGCGCCAGCAGGGGACATGGGGGCACTGAAGCTTTCTTT
TRBD1,TRBV5-1,few,TRBJ1-5,CASSLAGQEPQHF,TGCGCCAGCAGCTTGGCAGGACAGGAGCCCCAGCATTTT
TRBD1,TRBV15,-,TRBJ1-2,CATSSPTGINYGYTF,TGTGCCACCAGCAGTCCGACAGGGATTAACTATGGCTACACCTTC
TRBD1,TRBV6-1,few,TRBJ2-2,CASAGGENTGELFF,TGTGCCAGCGCAGGGGGCGAAAACACCGGGGAGCTGTTTTTT
TRBD1,TRBV6-1,-,TRBJ2-7,CASRARTGGYEQYF,TGTGCCAGCAGGGCGCGGACAGGGGGGTACGAGCAGTACTTC
-,TRBV12-3/TRBV12-4,many,TRBJ2-7,CASSQGTGYEQYF,TGTGCCAGCAGTCAGGGTACAGGCTACGAGCAGTACTTC
TRBD1,TRBV5-1,-,TRBJ2-7,CASSLATGQGLYEQYF,TGCGCCAGCAGCTTGGCCACGGGACAGGGCCTCTACGAGCAGTACTTC
-,TRBV30,many,TRBJ1-5,CAWSVPPGNQPQHF,TGTGCCTGGAGTGTTCCACCGGGCAATCAGCCCCAGCATTTT
-,TRBV20-1,many,TRBJ2-5,CSINHEQNQETQYF,TGCAGCATCAACCACGAACAAAACCAAGAGACCCAGTACTTC
-,TRBV6-1,many,TRBJ1-1,CASSPRGYTEAFF,TGTGCCAGCAGCCCTAGGGGTTACACTGAAGCTTTCTTT
-,TRBV6-1,once,TRBJ2-1,CASNRKGGRTYNEQFF,TGTGCCAGCAATCGAAAAGGTGGCAGGACCTATAATGAGCAGTTCTTC
-,TRBV6-2/TRBV6-3,-,TRBJ1-2,CASSSGFNYGYTF,TGTGCCAGCAGTTCCGGGTTTAACTATGGCTACACCTTC
TRBD1,TRBV12-3/TRBV12-4,few,TRBJ2-7,CASSLTGKYEQYF,TGTGCCAGCAGTCTGACAGGGAAATACGAGCAGTACTTC
-,TRBV5-5,-,TRBJ1-1,CASSLELGTLKIFF,TGTGCCAGCAGCTTGGAGCTAGGAACACTGAAGATTTTCTTT
-,TRBV14,many,TRBJ2-5,CASSSRLGETQYF,TGTGCCAGCAGTTCCAGGTTAGGAGAGACCCAGTACTTC
TRBD1,TRBV2,-,TRBJ1-4,CASVQGEKLFF,TGTGCCAGCGTACAGGGGGAAAAACTGTTTTTT
-,TRBV20-1,many,TRBJ2-5,CSARGPFGSKETQYF,TGCAGTGCTAGAGGGCCCTTTGGGTCAAAAGAGACCCAGTACTTC
-,TRBV7-2,many,TRBJ2-7,CASSLDGREAEQYF,TGTGCCAGCAGCTTAGATGGCAGGGAGGCCGAGCAGTACTTC
-,TRBV12-3/TRBV12-4,many,TRBJ1-1,CASSLSGWAEAFF,TGTGCCAGCAGTTTGTCGGGGTGGGCTGAAGCTTTCTTT
-,TRBV29-1,-,TRBJ1-2,CSVDRGPGGYTF,TGCAGCGTTGACAGGGGTCCGGGAGGCTACACCTTC
TRBD1,TRBV28,many,TRBJ1-2,CASSSAGQGSGYTF,TGTGCCAGCAGTTCCGCGGGACAGGGAAGCGGCTACACCTTC
TRBD1,TRBV4-1,-,TRBJ2-7,CASSRLRGLRNEQYF,TGCGCCAGCAGCCGCCTCAGGGGGCTGCGTAACGAGCAGTACTTC